The 6 T cell receptor beta chains in this list originate from one sample, sequenced in a study of cytomegalovirus exposure and HLA in healthy donors listed by TCRdb under 2017. Receptor amplification or capture employed the immunoSEQ multiplex PCR assay. For the multiplex PCR, a mixture combining 60 forward primers for TCR Vbeta segments and 13 reverse primers for TCR Jbeta segments was used. This immuneACCESS table, as held by TCRdb, lists in-frame sequences with V and J called but not all clones. Of the missing ones, under half trace to an unresolved V gene in checked studies; the others have no known cause. The sample table records some 200,000 clones; more than 75% of these occur just once. About 2.6% of the sample is in the top ten clones. The sequenced sample consisted of PBMCs. These receptors were collected from a woman aged 45-60 years in good health and CMV-seropositive.

The rearrangement links TRBV6-1 to TRBJ1-1; the match to TRBD1 covers 7 bases. This CDR3 is built from 13 residues. J lost 7 bases, V lost 5 bases, and 7 bases had no gene match. Germline V gene data show CDR1 as MNHNS and CDR2 as SASEGT. DNA for the CDR3: TGTGCCAGCAGTCCCCGACAGGGCGTTGAAGCTTTCTTT. Translated: CASSPRQGVEAFF.

The DNA for the CDR3 is TGCGCCAGCAGCTTGGACACCCACCAGCCCCAGCATTTT. This codes for CASSLDTHQPQHF. The V and J genes are TRBV5-1 and TRBJ1-5; D is undetermined. The V gene's germline CDR1 is SGHRS and CDR2 YFSETQ. V lost 0 bases, J lost 7 bases, and 8 bases lay in between. There are 13 residues in the CDR3.

The CDR3 here is CASSVRTSGVTDTQYF. The CDR3, as DNA: TGTGCCAGCAGCGTGCGGACTAGCGGGGTGACAGATACGCAGTATTTT. The chain uses TRBV9 and TRBJ2-3, with TRBD2 identical over 12 bases. This CDR3 has 16 amino acids. The V gene end was trimmed by 2 bases and the J gene end by 3 bases; junction bases not matched to a gene: 4. Looked up from germline, CDR1 is SGDLS and CDR2 is YYNGEE.

V gene TRBV5-1 combines with J gene TRBJ2-5; 7 nucleotides match TRBD2. V gave up 4 bases and J gave up 4 bases; unmatched junction bases: 7. Germline V gene lookup returns CDR1 SGHRS and CDR2 YFSETQ. The CDR3 extends over 14 amino acids. CDR3 residues: CASSVGGVGETQYF. The CDR3 DNA is TGCGCCAGCAGCGTTGGGGGGGTAGGAGAGACCCAGTACTTC.

This rearrangement joins TRBV6-1 to TRBJ1-1, with D unclear. The CDR3 consists of 13 residues. Germline V lookup: CDR1 MNHNS, CDR2 SASEGT. Trimming shortened V by 3 bases and J by 11 bases, and 16 bases separated the two germline ends. This CDR3 is CASSETFGSLAFF. DNA of the CDR3: TGTGCCAGCAGTGAGACTTTCGGGAGCTTGGCTTTCTTT.

Here the CDR3 reads CASSLNLAASSYEQYF. The CDR3 nucleotides read TGCGCCAGCAGCCTCAACCTCGCCGCCAGCTCCTACGAGCAGTACTTC. J is TRBJ2-7 and V is TRBV4-1; no clear D. The CDR3 is made up of 16 amino acids. Germline CDR1 reads MGHRA; CDR2 reads YSYEKL. The V end was cut by 4 bases, the J end by 0 bases, with 16 bases between.